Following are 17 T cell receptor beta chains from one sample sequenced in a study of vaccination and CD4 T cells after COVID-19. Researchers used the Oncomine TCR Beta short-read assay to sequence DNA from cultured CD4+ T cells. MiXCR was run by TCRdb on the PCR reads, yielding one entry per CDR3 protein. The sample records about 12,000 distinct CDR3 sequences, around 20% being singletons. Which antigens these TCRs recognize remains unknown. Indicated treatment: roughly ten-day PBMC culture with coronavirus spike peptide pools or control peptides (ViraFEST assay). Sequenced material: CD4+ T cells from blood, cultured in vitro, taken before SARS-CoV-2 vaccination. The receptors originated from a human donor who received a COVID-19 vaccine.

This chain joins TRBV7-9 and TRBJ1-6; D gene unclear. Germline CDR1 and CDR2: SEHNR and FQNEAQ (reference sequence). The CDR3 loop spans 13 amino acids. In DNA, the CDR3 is TGTGCATCCGGGATTGTGGTCGATTCACCCCTCCACTTT. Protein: CASGIVVDSPLHF.

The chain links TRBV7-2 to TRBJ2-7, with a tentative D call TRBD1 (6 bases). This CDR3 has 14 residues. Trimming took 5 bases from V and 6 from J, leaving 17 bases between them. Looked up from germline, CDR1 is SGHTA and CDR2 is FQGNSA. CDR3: CASSPRQASGEQYF. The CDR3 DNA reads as TGTGCCAGCAGCCCCCGACAGGCATCGGGCGAGCAGTACTTC.

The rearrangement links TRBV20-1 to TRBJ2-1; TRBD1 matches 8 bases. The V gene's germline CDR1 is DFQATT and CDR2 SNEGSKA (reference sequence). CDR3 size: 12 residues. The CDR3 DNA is TGCAGCTTACAGGGGGACCACAAGGGGCAGTTCTTC. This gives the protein CSLQGDHKGQFF.

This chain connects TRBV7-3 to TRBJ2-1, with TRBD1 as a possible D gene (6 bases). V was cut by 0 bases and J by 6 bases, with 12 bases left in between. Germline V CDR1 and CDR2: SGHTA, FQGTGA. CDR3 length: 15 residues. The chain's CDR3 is CASSLTGALGNEQFF. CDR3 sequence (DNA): TGTGCCAGCAGCTTAACGGGGGCCCTCGGCAATGAGCAGTTCTTC. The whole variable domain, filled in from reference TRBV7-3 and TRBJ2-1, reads GAGVSQTPSNKVTEKGKYVELRCDPISGHTALYWYRQSLGQGPEFLIYFQGTGAADDSGLPNDRFFAVRPEGSVSTLKIQRTERGDSAVYLCASSLTGALGNEQFFGPGTRLTVL.

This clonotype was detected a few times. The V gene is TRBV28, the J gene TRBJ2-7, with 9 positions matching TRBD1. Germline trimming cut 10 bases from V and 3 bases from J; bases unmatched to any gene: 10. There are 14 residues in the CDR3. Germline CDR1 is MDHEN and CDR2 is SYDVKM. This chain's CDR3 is CATLEQGANYEQYF. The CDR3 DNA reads TGTGCCACCCTCGAACAGGGGGCGAACTACGAGCAGTACTTC.

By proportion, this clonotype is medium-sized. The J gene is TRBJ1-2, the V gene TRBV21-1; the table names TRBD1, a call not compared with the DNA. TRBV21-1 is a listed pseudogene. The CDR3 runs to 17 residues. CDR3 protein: CASSKERYEGEIYGYTF. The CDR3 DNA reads TGTGCCAGCAGCAAAGAACGGTACGAAGGGGAGATCTATGGCTACACCTTC.

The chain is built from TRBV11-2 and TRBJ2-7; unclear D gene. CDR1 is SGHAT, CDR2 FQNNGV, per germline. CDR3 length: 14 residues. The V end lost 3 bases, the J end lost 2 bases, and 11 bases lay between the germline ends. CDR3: CASSFQSLTYEQYF. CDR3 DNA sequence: TGTGCCAGCAGCTTCCAGTCCCTTACCTACGAGCAGTACTTC.

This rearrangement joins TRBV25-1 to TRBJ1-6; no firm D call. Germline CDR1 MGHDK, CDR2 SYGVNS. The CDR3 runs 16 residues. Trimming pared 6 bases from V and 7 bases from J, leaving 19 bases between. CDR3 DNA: TGTGCCAGCAGCGACCGGGCGGAGGGCTGGAATTCACCCCTCCACTTT. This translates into CASSDRAEGWNSPLHF.

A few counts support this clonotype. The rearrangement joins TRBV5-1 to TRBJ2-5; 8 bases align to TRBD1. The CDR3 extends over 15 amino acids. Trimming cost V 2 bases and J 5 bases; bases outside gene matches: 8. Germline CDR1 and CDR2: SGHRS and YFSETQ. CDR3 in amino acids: CASSLQGGFEETQYF. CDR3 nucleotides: TGCGCCAGCAGCTTACAGGGGGGCTTCGAGGAGACCCAGTACTTC.

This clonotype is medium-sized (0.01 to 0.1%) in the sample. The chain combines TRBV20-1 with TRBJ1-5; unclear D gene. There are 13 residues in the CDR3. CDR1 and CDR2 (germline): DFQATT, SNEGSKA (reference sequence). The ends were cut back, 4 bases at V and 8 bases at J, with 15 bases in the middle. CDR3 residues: CSATDGSLKPQHF. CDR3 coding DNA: TGCAGTGCTACGGACGGAAGTCTTAAGCCCCAGCATTTT.

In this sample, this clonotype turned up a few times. CDR3 sequence (DNA): TGTGCCAGCTCACCCTTCGGCCGGGACAGGGGGCTTGGCTACACCTTC. Amino acid sequence: CASSPFGRDRGLGYTF. The chain joins TRBV18 to TRBJ1-2, with 12 bases that match TRBD1. With 3 bases clipped from V and 7 bases from J, the junction kept 9 bases outside the gene matches. Germline CDR1 reads KGHSH; CDR2 reads LQKENI. This CDR3 spans 16 amino acids. The whole variable domain, filled in from reference TRBV18 and TRBJ1-2, reads NAGVMQNPRHLVRRRGQEARLRCSPMKGHSHVYWYRQLPEEGLKFMVYLQKENIIDESGMPKERFSAEFPKEGPSILRIQQVVRGDSAAYFCASSPFGRDRGLGYTFGSGTRLTVV.

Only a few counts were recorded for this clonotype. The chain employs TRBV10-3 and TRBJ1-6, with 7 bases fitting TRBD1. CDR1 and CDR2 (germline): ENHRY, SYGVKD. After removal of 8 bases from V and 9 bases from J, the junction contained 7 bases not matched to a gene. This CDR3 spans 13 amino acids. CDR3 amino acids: CAIGRGNSSPLHF. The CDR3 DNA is TGTGCCATCGGCAGGGGGAATAGTTCACCCCTCCACTTT.

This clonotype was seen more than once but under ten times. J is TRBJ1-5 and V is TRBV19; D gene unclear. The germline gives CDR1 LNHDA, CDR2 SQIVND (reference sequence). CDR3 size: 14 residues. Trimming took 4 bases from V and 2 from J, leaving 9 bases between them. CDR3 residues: CASSKAQGNQPQHF. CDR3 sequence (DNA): TGTGCCAGTAGTAAGGCCCAGGGCAATCAGCCCCAGCATTTT.

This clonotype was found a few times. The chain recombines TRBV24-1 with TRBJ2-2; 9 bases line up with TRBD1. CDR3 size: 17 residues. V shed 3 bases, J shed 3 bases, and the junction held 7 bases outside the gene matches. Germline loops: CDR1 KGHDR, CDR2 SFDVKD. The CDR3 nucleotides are TGTGCCACCAGTGATCCCTACAGGGGGCGCGACACCGGGGAGCTGTTTTTT. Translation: CATSDPYRGRDTGELFF.

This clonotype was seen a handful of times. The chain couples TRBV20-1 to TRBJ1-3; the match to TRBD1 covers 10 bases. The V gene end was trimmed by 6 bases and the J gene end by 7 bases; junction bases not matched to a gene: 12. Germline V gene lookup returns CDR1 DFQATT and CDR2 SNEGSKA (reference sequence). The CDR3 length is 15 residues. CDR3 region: CSAPKGGTGDNTIYF. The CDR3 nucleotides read TGCAGTGCCCCGAAGGGGGGGACAGGGGATAACACCATATATTTT.

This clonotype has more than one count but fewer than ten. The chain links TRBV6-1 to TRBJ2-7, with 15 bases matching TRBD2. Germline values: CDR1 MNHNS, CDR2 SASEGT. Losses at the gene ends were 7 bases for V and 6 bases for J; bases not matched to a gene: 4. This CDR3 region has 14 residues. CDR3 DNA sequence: TGTGCCAGCACCCTGGGACTAGCGGGGGGCGAGCAGTACTTC. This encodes CASTLGLAGGEQYF.

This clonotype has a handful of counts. This CDR3 is CASSEDDAATYGYTF. The CDR3 DNA reads as TGTGCCAGCAGTGAAGACGACGCCGCGACATATGGCTACACCTTC. V and J are TRBV2 and TRBJ1-2; D gene uncertain. Trimming removed 1 base at V and 5 bases at J, with 14 bases between. The CDR3 sequence is 15 residues long. Germline-derived CDR1 and CDR2 are SNHLY and FYNNEI.